What follows are 9 T cell receptor beta chains derived from one specimen sequenced in a study of shared clonotypes between healthy human individuals. The data were produced by immunoSEQ multiplex PCR, yet TCRdb's version contains in-frame clones alone and is incomplete. The sample holds some 500,000 clones; 95% to 97% are singletons and the top ten take about 0.064%. The specimen sequenced was naive CD4+ T cells sorted from blood. Regarding subset: CD45RA+ positively selected. All receptors come from a woman aged 25 to 39 in good health.

The chain is built from TRBV28 and TRBJ1-1; D ambiguous. CDR3 length equals 15 residues. V was shortened by 4 bases and J by 5 bases, with 17 bases between the two germline ends. CDR1 is MDHEN and CDR2 is SYDVKM in the germline V gene. The CDR3 DNA reads as TGTGCCAGCAGTTCTACCCTCGGGCTGGGGACTGAAGCTTTCTTT. Residues: CASSSTLGLGTEAFF.

The chain combines TRBV7-2 with TRBJ2-1; 7 positions match TRBD2. The V gene end was trimmed by 5 bases and the J gene end by 6 bases; junction bases not matched to a gene: 7. Germline V gene data show CDR1 as SGHTA and CDR2 as FQGNSA. This CDR3 comprises 14 residues. The CDR3 reads CASSPRTRSNEQFF. The CDR3 region has the DNA TGTGCCAGCAGCCCACGGACTAGATCCAATGAGCAGTTCTTC.

This chain connects TRBV6-1 to TRBJ2-7, with 11 bases aligning to TRBD1. The junction had 4 bases not matched to a gene; V was cut back by 3 bases and J by 6 bases. The CDR3 extends over 14 amino acids. Germline CDR1 MNHNS, CDR2 SASEGT. Here the CDR3 reads CASSDPGQGGEQYF. In nucleotides, the CDR3 is TGTGCCAGCAGTGACCCGGGACAGGGGGGCGAGCAGTACTTC.

This chain links TRBV28 with TRBJ2-7; 9 bases fit TRBD1. The trim removed 7 bases at V and 1 base at J, leaving 14 bases unmatched. CDR1 and CDR2 (germline): MDHEN, SYDVKM. The CDR3 totals 17 residues. CDR3 amino acids: CASIPGQGSELSYEQYF. DNA for the CDR3: TGTGCCAGCATACCGGGACAGGGTTCAGAACTGTCCTACGAGCAGTACTTC.

The chain is built from TRBV5-1 and TRBJ1-2; 9 bases are shared with TRBD1. CDR1 SGHRS and CDR2 YFSETQ come from the germline V gene. V trimming: 3 bases; J trimming: 4 bases; junction bases outside the gene matches: 4. The CDR3 has 14 residues. CDR3 amino acids: CASSYDRGGYGYTF. The CDR3, as DNA: TGCGCCAGCAGCTATGACAGGGGGGGCTATGGCTACACCTTC.

The J gene is TRBJ2-5, the V gene TRBV29-1; the match to TRBD2 covers 13 bases. The J call could be wrong; TRBJ2-7 is a better fit for the DNA end. The CDR3 has 13 amino acids. CDR1 and CDR2 from the germline V gene are SQVTM and ANQGSEA. The CDR3 region is CSARTSGSSEQYF. For the CDR3, the DNA is TGCAGCGCCCGGACTAGCGGGAGCTCCGAGCAGTACTTC.

This sequence joins TRBV19 and TRBJ2-7; 12 bases align to TRBD2. This CDR3 has 17 residues. V was pared by 1 base and J by 2 bases, with 6 bases of the junction left unmatched. Germline lookup yields CDR1 LNHDA and CDR2 SQIVND (reference sequence). CDR3 sequence (DNA): TGTGCCAGTAGTATAGCGTCTAGCGGGAGGGCCCCCTACGAGCAGTACTTC. This translates into CASSIASSGRAPYEQYF.

The rearrangement links TRBV14 to TRBJ2-1; 11 bases align to TRBD2. Germline CDR1 reads SGHDN; CDR2 reads FVKESK. The CDR3 is 19 residues long. The trim removed 0 bases at V and 3 bases at J, leaving 10 bases unmatched. The CDR3 loop reads CASSQERLAGGLNYNEQFF. The CDR3 DNA is TGTGCCAGCAGCCAAGAACGGCTAGCGGGAGGTCTAAACTACAATGAGCAGTTCTTC.

V usage is TRBV27 and J usage is TRBJ1-4; tentative D call: TRBD1 (6 bases). The CDR3 contains 14 residues. Germline values: CDR1 MNHEY, CDR2 SMNVEV (reference sequence). V was shortened by 1 base and J by 11 bases, with 14 bases between the two germline ends. In DNA form, the CDR3 reads TGTGCCAGCAGTTTATTCCGGGGGCGAGAGAAACTGTTTTTT. It yields the protein CASSLFRGREKLFF. The variable domain in full, with the rest retrieved from reference TRBV27 and TRBJ1-4, is EAQVTQNPRYLITVTGKKLTVTCSQNMNHEYMSWYRQDPGLGLRQIYYSMNVEVTDKGDVPEGYKVSRKEKRNFPLILESPSPNQTSLYFCASSLFRGREKLFFGSGTQLSVL.